The source of this T cell receptor beta chain is a study of neurological immune-mediated disorders. With 10-nucleotide random UMIs included, cDNA was synthesized by 5'RACE. Whenever a sequencing run was performed, it yielded over 190 million TCR-beta sequences from 15-18 subjects. One entry per CDR3 protein results from TCRdb running MiXCR on the 5' RACE reads. The sample gives approximately 36,000 distinct CDR3 sequences, less than 15% of which show up once; 27% is in the top ten. This clonotype was counted at least ten times. CDR1 is DFQATT and CDR2 is SNEGSKA in the germline V gene (reference sequence). The V end lost 3 bases, the J end lost 2 bases, and 7 bases lay between the germline ends. The CDR3 runs 13 residues.

Sample: PBMCs. The chain combines TRBV20-1 with TRBJ2-2; D not resolved. The sequence derives from a woman between 50 and 59 years old with HTLV-1-associated myelopathy (HAM/TSP). CDR3 DNA sequence: TGCAGTGCTAGTGCCCTAAACACCGGGGAGCTGTTTTTT. Its translation is CSASALNTGELFF.